Here is one T cell receptor beta chain with its context. CDR3 size: 15 residues. Germline values: CDR1 MNHNS, CDR2 SASEGT. The J segment lost 1 base and the V segment lost 6 bases, leaving 3 bases of the junction unmatched. Treatment meaning: roughly 19 received Ad26.COV2.S at low or high dose, single or two shots; about 5 received placebo; per-sample allocation not given. The investigators took samples on day 63 after the first vaccine or placebo injection. These data belong to a study of Ad26.COV2.S vaccination and SARS-CoV-2 variants. Here immunoSEQ multiplex PCR was the method, and the copy in TCRdb shows in-frame clones only, minus some. The repertoire holds 300,000 to 500,000 clones, with about 88% as singletons.

The source was peripheral blood, collected in a trial of Ad26.COV2.S vaccine versus placebo. The chain employs TRBV6-1 and TRBJ2-2, with 9 positions matching TRBD1. This TCR derives from a person between 18 and 59 years old who received the Ad26.COV2.S COVID-19 vaccine or a placebo. CDR3 loop: CASSRDRVNTGELFF. The DNA for the CDR3 is TGTGCCAGCAGCCGGGACAGGGTGAACACCGGGGAGCTGTTTTTT.